This is a list of T cell receptor beta chains from one sample in a study of early T cells in non-severe SARS-CoV-2 infection. Using its own MiXCR run on the 5' RACE reads, TCRdb lists one record per CDR3 protein. The table shows under 70,000 distinct CDR3 sequences, with about 15% occurring only once. Material: whole blood, obtained at baseline. These receptors were obtained from an adult who was a healthcare worker with PCR-confirmed SARS-CoV-2 infection or an uninfected control (not recorded which). Both conserved end residues are trimmed from each CDR3.

j_call v_call cdr3_aa
TRBJ1-3 TRBV7-9 ASSLAGIGNTIY
TRBJ2-3 TRBV5-1 ASSLGPGPTDTQY
TRBJ2-2 TRBV7-9 ASSLEIAGVTGELF
TRBJ2-5 TRBV5-6 ASSLPGAKETQY
TRBJ2-4 TRBV20-1 SARRSGGARGKNIQY
TRBJ2-7 TRBV11-2 ASSSLNSRLYEQY
TRBJ2-7 TRBV2 ASNSGDMVTYEQY
TRBJ2-1 TRBV29-1 SVGGQGNEQF
TRBJ1-1 TRBV18 ASSPGRANTEAF
TRBJ2-3 TRBV28 ASSPFAVTSTDTQY
TRBJ2-7 TRBV13 ASSFLGQRQY
TRBJ2-7 TRBV30 AWIVAGAYEQY
TRBJ1-2 TRBV28 ASSLGRDYGYT
TRBJ1-2 TRBV4-2 ASSPDSVSTGTNYGYT
TRBJ2-5 TRBV5-4 ASSLEQQETQY
TRBJ1-2 TRBV12-3/TRBV12-4 ASSLPGHDSVYGYT
TRBJ2-7 TRBV9 ASSVRPGTYEQY
TRBJ2-1 TRBV10-1 ASSRTPLNEQF
TRBJ2-7 TRBV2 ASSEHETSTYEQY
TRBJ2-3 TRBV5-6 ASSPPGLATRGPDTQY
TRBJ1-3 TRBV25-1 ASSAQGSGNTIY
TRBJ2-3 TRBV2 ASRKALDTQY
TRBJ2-1 TRBV3-1 ASSQVPSLAGHYNEQF
TRBJ2-2 TRBV12-3/TRBV12-4 ASSIRTPSTGELF
TRBJ1-6 TRBV2 ASSVIDSNSPLH
TRBJ1-1 TRBV29-1 SALSRYVTEAF
TRBJ2-3 TRBV10-2 ASTLPGGTDTQN
TRBJ2-5 TRBV5-1 ASSFGAVQETQY
TRBJ2-7 TRBV7-8 ASSLSAKRVPYEQY
TRBJ1-1 TRBV27 ASRGDRVNTEAF
TRBJ1-1 TRBV28 ASRSTRGTGAVGTEAF
TRBJ1-1 TRBV28 ASSFGQTFNTEAF
TRBJ2-3 TRBV5-1 ASSLAGVGVDTQY
TRBJ2-3 TRBV11-1 ASSTSGRAAQY
TRBJ2-7 TRBV6-1 ASGPPPTYEQY
TRBJ1-5 TRBV7-8 ASSELGTLTQPQH
TRBJ1-6 TRBV4-1 ASERGTGNSPLH
TRBJ2-7 TRBV12-3/TRBV12-4 ASTWTSGSVYEQY
TRBJ2-3 TRBV30 AWSVLAGTDTQY
TRBJ2-7 TRBV12-3/TRBV12-4 ASSLLRPSSYEQY
TRBJ1-4 TRBV5-1 ASSLSANEKLF
TRBJ2-3 TRBV4-1 ASSQIVGDTQY
TRBJ2-2 TRBV5-4 ASSRVSGTNTGELF
TRBJ1-3 TRBV6-5 ASSYTPVSGNTIY
TRBJ1-6 TRBV5-1 ASSSSGSRTVGSPLH
TRBJ2-1 TRBV12-3/TRBV12-4 ASSFRTEQF
TRBJ1-1 TRBV3-1 ASSQSSVITEAF
TRBJ2-2 TRBV7-3 ASSLTFEAENTGELF